These T cell receptor beta chains were read from a single sample in a study of cytomegalovirus exposure and HLA in healthy donors. The protocol was immunoSEQ multiplex PCR, while the TCRdb copy is restricted to in-frame clones and leaves out a portion. The repertoire holds about 130,000 clones, roughly 71% seen once, with about 1.4% in the top ten. What was sequenced was PBMCs. These receptors came from a woman between 40 and 50 years old in good health and CMV-seronegative. The conserved cysteine and the conserved F or W are not part of the CDR3 here.

cdr3_length	v_call	cdr3_aa
14	TRBV7-9	ASSPLRGIMNTEAF
14	TRBV7-9	ASSIPGTGGNYGYT
13	TRBV2	ASSAGRGLLDTQY
14	TRBV10-3	AISEGRQGAHQPQH
15	TRBV6-1	ASSDGQEGAPLTPQH
9	TRBV20-1	SRQMNTEAF
12	TRBV5-4	ASSLFGGLEKLF
11	TRBV6-5	ASRARQGREAF
12	TRBV7-8	ASSLVQGRYEQY
12	TRBV28	ASSLSDSLNSYT
13	TRBV18	ASSPDRGRDRGYT
11	TRBV5-4	ASSSREEYEQY
15	TRBV4-2	ASSQVASAASGNTIY
14	TRBV6-5	ASSYSNRLRSYGYT
12	TRBV6-5	ASSYSSGGTEAF
12	TRBV5-1	ASSLAGVGNEQF
13	TRBV2	ASSEGRGRTNTQY
13	TRBV7-9	ASSFASGFYNEQF
13	TRBV14	ASSPQSGVGTEAF
14	TRBV5-1	ASSFTGGLANEKLF
14	TRBV6-5	ASSYTAGGSTDTQY
12	TRBV2	ASTRTVLNEKLF
13	TRBV28	ASNRQGSGNSPLH
12	TRBV5-1	ASSLGNMNTEAF
12	TRBV6-5	ASRQGAMNTEAF
11	TRBV7-2	ASSSTREETQY
14	TRBV6-5	ASSYSGGIADSPLH
12	TRBV10-3	AISGDRGKTEAF
9	TRBV2	ASSVSGQQY
12	TRBV5-6	ASSPTRANYGYT
13	TRBV5-1	ASSLAPGLHQPQH
11	TRBV28	ASQYLTNSPLH
14	TRBV7-2	ASSPQGLAGGNEQF
14	TRBV2	ASRFPGLAGEDEQF
14	TRBV9	ASSVATSGRTGELF
14	TRBV4-3	ASSPGSGGAGETQY
13	TRBV5-1	ASTIGSVGNTEAF
12	TRBV19	ASSIGGTTYEQY
11	TRBV15	ATSRDPGVEQY
10	TRBV4-3	ASSQDMDTQY
12	TRBV6-1	ASSEERTGYGYT
13	TRBV7-8	ASSSYRGQNTEAF
13	TRBV6-5	ASRSTGTYYNEQF
13	TRBV6-5	ASSYSIGGSQPQH
12	TRBV13	ASSLARGAGELF
10	TRBV13	ASSSRGYEQY
13	TRBV6-5	ASSYEGGGSYEQY
11	TRBV7-2	ASSLDSPGELF
17	TRBV13	ASSLARTGTTRSSYEQY
14	TRBV29-1	SVEGVVGGLYNEQF
13	TRBV7-2	ASSLVGGGVETQY
13	TRBV6-5	ASSFGTRGNTEAF
15	TRBV9	ASSVDASGGIWDTQY
11	TRBV5-6	ASSLGSNSKAF
13	TRBV19	ASSPLEATNEKLF